Only a few counts were recorded for the clone carrying this TCR beta chain. The CDR3 runs to 13 residues. V trimming: 5 bases; J trimming: 2 bases; junction bases outside the gene matches: 4. CDR1 SGHDT and CDR2 YYEEEE come from the germline V gene. These data belong to a study of neoadjuvant anti-PD-1 for oral cavity cancer. Profiled with immunoSEQ multiplex PCR; TCRdb holds only in-frame clones, not every one. This table holds about 16,000 clones, more than 70% found once. This TCR was sampled from a person between 40 and 85 years old with oral cavity squamous cell carcinoma. Source: PBMCs, taken before nivolumab (anti-PD-1) treatment. The V and J genes are TRBV5-6 and TRBJ2-7; 7 nucleotides line up with TRBD1. CDR3 in DNA: TGTGCCAGCAGGCCGCAGGGGGCCTACGAGCAGTACTTC. Protein: CASRPQGAYEQYF.